The present T cell receptor (beta chain) was sequenced within a study of cytomegalovirus exposure and HLA in healthy donors listed by TCRdb under 2017. About the investigation overall: In an earlier analysis of roughly 590 of the donors, 250 to 300 Gb of sequence data and approximately 100 million unique TCR beta sequences from roughly 190 million T cells were reported. Alongside the repertoire data, information on donor age, sex, ethnicity and CMV serostatus was compiled. On average, around 240,000 unique TCR beta nucleotide sequences were sequenced per donor among some 420 genotyped donors of the cohort, with around 19% of those sequences being non-productive. HLA typing covered class I and class II loci at four-digit resolution. About 300 gigabases of sequencing data and roughly 81 million unique TCR sequences made up an early release that covered 500 to 650 HLA-typed donors. Genome-wide SNP genotypes for about 65% of the 666 donors were used in a later genetic analysis, which treated that subset as a discovery cohort. Four or five DR-DQ haplotypes were treated as single units for association and clustering because of strong linkage in the cohort. The number of typed donors differed by locus: about 620-640 for A, B, C, DRB1 and DQB1; about 520 for DQA1; 606 for DPA1; and 400 to 480 for DPB1. Of the roughly 400 genotyped donors, around 81% fell in the genetic ancestry cluster associated with self-reported Caucasian donors. Using immunosequencing, the study profiled T cell repertoires from about 610 subjects and related those repertoires to cytomegalovirus serostatus. To study patterns of TCR occurrence, a later analysis re-analyzed previously published TCR beta repertoires from around 660 donors and added high-resolution HLA genotyping. An earlier analysis of some 500 of the donors used high-throughput TCR beta sequencing to judge whether each TCR beta V gene segment behaved as functional or pseudogenic. Along with the approximately 700-subject first cohort, a separate validation cohort of 120 different subjects was used. All discovery cohort repertoires had been generated using a single sequencing platform. To predict cytomegalovirus infection status, the study combined high-throughput TCR immunosequencing, statistical association of individual TCRs with disease status, and machine learning. Rather than using new phenotypic data, the later analysis identified candidate immune exposures from TCR beta sequences and from how often those sequences occurred across donors. The study aimed to test whether cataloging public T cell receptors could reveal signatures of past pathogen exposure.

In total, roughly 670 healthy bone marrow donors made up the cohort. Cohort members were all nominally healthy when sampled, although unrecorded immune exposures were likely present. The donor was CMV seropositive and belonged to the group of around 300 seropositive cohort members. Every donor gave a peripheral blood sample, and the peripheral blood mononuclear cells from that sample were used for TCR beta sequencing. Genomic DNA was extracted from the blood cell samples with the Qiagen DNeasy Blood Extraction Kit. This clone has just one count. The specificity of this receptor is unknown. Base-call qualities are not available, and no considerably larger clone is one nucleotide away. What the authors observed across the whole study: Linkage disequilibrium might explain the correlated functional status among segregating V segments, but an unknown experimental factor could not be ruled out. In vitro tests confirmed that a few of the cytomegalovirus-associated TCR beta chains recognize cytomegalovirus antigens. The sequencing pipeline was judged likely to have produced a cluster of highly shared sequence variants as a technical artifact. This cohort had only TCR beta chains sequenced, and the lack of alpha or paired-chain data limited which features could be detected. It was suggested by the authors that the approach could potentially be generalized to other disease states and immunological phenotypes. A later analysis found that HLA-associated TCR beta chains were more clonally expanded and had lower generation probabilities than equally common non-associated chains. Some IMGT-functional V segments, including TRBV6-2 and TRBV6-3, could not be told apart with the 87-base-pair reads, so those segments were excluded. The only immune exposure information available for the cohort was CMV serostatus. In a later analysis, TCR association rates were found to vary across HLA loci, with the most associated TCRs seen for DRB1 alleles and the fewest for HLA-C alleles. In both the original and validation cohorts, the classifier was reported to diagnose cytomegalovirus status with high specificity and sensitivity. According to a later analysis, parvovirus B19, influenza, CMV and Epstein-Barr virus appeared linked to several top co-occurrence clusters. In a later analysis, some 18,000 TCR beta sequences were associated with specific HLA alleles at a false discovery rate of 0.05. The presence/absence analyses assumed that sequencing depth was roughly uniform across donors, and that assumption may not be true. Because HLA typing was unavailable for some donors at each locus, only the typed subset was used in association tests. When HLA alleles, especially DR and DQ, strongly co-occurred, TCR associations were difficult to assign to individual alleles. In an earlier analysis of approximately 590 of the donors, most TCR beta V segments were observed in productive rearrangements about 87% or about 30% of the time, broadly matching IMGT annotations. An association between a missense DCLRE1C variant and V-gene and J-gene trimming of TCR beta chains was found in a later genetic analysis and replicated in an independent cohort. A later analysis found that most CMV-associated TCR beta chains appeared HLA-restricted, with HLA associations seemingly driven largely by CMV exposure. In a later genetic analysis, fewer N-insertions in productive TCRs were reported among donors in an Asian-associated ancestry cluster than the roughly 700-donor mean. A further reported finding was that TCR beta sequences accurately predicted the HLA-A and HLA-B alleles for most subjects in the first cohort. Because counts were too low, 15 or so rarely observed V segments, including chromosome 9 orphons, were excluded from the earlier analysis of around 640 of the donors. While some public TCRs were present in many individuals, most TCR sequences turned up only very rarely across donors. A total of 150 or so TCR beta chains were listed by the study as associated with cytomegalovirus.

Library construction relied on the immunoSEQ multiplex PCR assay. For the multiplex PCR, a mixture combining 60 forward primers for TCR Vbeta segments and 13 reverse primers for TCR Jbeta segments was used. A multiplex PCR assay on genomic DNA amplified the CDR3 region of rearranged TCR beta genes. Amplified TCR beta libraries were sequenced as 87-base-pair reads on the Illumina HiSeq System. In the paper's pipeline: Across the 500 to 750 repertoires, a later analysis counted tens of millions of unique TCR beta chains, roughly 11 million of which were shared by at least two donors. Raw reads were error-corrected and collapsed into unique sequences with a nearest-neighbor algorithm that merged closely related sequences to remove PCR and sequencing errors. CDR3 sequences were aligned to IMGT reference sequences to assign V, D and J gene segments. For a sequence to be retained, a match of at least six nucleotides was required to both a V gene segment and a J gene segment. A rearrangement counted as productive if the CDR3 had no stop codons and remained in frame with V and J, and every other rearrangement counted as non-productive. Following IMGT convention, CDR3 was defined as the stretch from the second conserved V-encoded cysteine up to the conserved J-encoded phenylalanine. Sequences without an unambiguous match to a single V gene segment were excluded from the earlier analysis of almost 600 of the donors. An earlier analysis of approximately 590 of the donors called V segments functional above 56.7% productive rearrangements and segregating when the between-donor standard deviation exceeded 5%. A statistical classification framework was developed to diagnose cytomegalovirus status using the catalog of TCR beta chain sequences. V and J gene assignment, in a later analysis, came from comparing TCR nucleotide sequences with IMGT/GENE-DB human TR gene sequences. Using the TCRdist pipeline, a later analysis assigned CDR3 sequences along with most-parsimonious VDJ recombination scenarios. A later analysis defined each TCR beta chain by its CDR3 amino acid sequence plus V-gene family, and excluded reads lacking a unique V-gene family. In a later analysis, fewer than 600 highly shared, low-generation-probability nucleotide sequences were removed to address suspected cross-contamination and a sequencing artifact. A later analysis calculated a clonal expansion index for each public chain from normalized within-repertoire ranks of inferred template counts. In a later analysis, generation probabilities were computed with a VDJ recombination model fitted to out-of-frame rearrangements, and the resulting probabilities were checked against IGoR. Hypergeometric tests were used in a later analysis to score TCR-TCR, TCR-HLA and TCR-CMV co-occurrence, with a repertoire-size bias correction applied to the TCR pairs. To estimate false discovery rates, a later analysis permuted the HLA or CMV assignments 20 times. A later analysis grouped co-occurring TCRs with DBSCAN, adding TCRdist sequence similarity when clustering within HLA-allele-positive subsets. Co-occurrence clustering excluded repertoires with fewer than 30,000 or more than 120,000 public chains, plus five with anomalous nucleotide sharing. Not all clones reach the TCRdb copy of this immuneACCESS table, which keeps in-frame sequences only. Checked studies attribute under half of the gap to unresolved V genes and leave the rest unexplained. The V and J calls and the clone size are those of that table, but D and trimming were determined from the DNA. The sample table holds some 130,000 clones, of which around 77% were seen once. The ten largest clones capture under 5% of the sample.

The CDR3 measures 14 amino acids from cysteine to phenylalanine. Only CDR3 DNA is held: 42 bases, read in frame from base 1. CDR1 and CDR2, per the germline V gene, are SGHRS and YFSETQ. V and J are truncated by 0 bases and 5 bases respectively, leaving an intervening sequence of 9 bases. Recombination connected TRBV5-1 to TRBJ2-1; TRBD2 is a possible D gene, resting on 6 matching bases. The source is a male donor in good health and CMV-seropositive. Sequencing was performed on PBMCs. In nucleotides, the sequence is TGCGCCAGCAGCTTGGTGGGAGGAGACAATGAGCAGTTCTTC. Its translation reads: CASSLVGGDNEQFF.